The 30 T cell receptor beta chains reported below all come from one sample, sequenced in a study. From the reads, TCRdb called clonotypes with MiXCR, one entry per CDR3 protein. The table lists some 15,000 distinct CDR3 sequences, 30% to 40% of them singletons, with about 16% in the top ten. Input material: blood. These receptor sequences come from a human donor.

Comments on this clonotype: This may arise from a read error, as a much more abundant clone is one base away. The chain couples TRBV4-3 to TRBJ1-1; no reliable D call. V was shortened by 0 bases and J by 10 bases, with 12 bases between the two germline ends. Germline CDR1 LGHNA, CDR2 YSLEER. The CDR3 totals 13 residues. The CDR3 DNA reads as TGCGCCAGCAGCCAAGATGGAGGTTTCGGAGCTTTCTTT. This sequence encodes CASSQDGGFGAFF.

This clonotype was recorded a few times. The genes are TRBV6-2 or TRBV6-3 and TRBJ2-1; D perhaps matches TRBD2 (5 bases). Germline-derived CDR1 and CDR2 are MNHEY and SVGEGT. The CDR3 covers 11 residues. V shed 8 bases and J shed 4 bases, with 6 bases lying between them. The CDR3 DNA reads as TGTGCCAGCGGCGGGTACAATGAGCAGTTCTTC. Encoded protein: CASGGYNEQFF.

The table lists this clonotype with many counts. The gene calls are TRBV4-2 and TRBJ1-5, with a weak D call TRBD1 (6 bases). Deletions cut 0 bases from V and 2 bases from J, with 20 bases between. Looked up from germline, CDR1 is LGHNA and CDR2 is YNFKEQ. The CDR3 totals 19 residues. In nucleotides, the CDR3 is TGTGCCAGCAGCCAAGATCGCGGGGGCTCCGTTACGGGCAATCAGCCCCAGCATTTT. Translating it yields CASSQDRGGSVTGNQPQHF.

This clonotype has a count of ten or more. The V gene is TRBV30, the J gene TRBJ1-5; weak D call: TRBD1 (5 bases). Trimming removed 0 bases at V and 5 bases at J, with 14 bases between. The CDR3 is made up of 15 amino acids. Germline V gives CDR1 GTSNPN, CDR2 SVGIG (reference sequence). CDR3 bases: TGTGCCTGGAGTGTAGGAGGGGCAGAATATCAGCCCCAGCATTTT. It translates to CAWSVGGAEYQPQHF.

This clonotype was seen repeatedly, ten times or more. The CDR3 sequence: CASSHPGLAENTGELFF. DNA for the CDR3: TGTGCCAGCAGCCACCCGGGACTAGCGGAGAACACCGGGGAGCTGTTTTTT. The chain recombines TRBV4-2 with TRBJ2-2, with 11 bases identical to TRBD2. Per the germline V gene, CDR1 is LGHNA and CDR2 is YNFKEQ. The CDR3 length is 17 residues. V lost 3 bases and J lost 1; bases outside the gene matches: 4.

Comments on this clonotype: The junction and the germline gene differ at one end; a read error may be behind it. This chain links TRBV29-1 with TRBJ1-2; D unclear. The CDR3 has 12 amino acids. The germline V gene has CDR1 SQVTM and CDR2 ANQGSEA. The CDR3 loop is CSVEDYSYGYPF. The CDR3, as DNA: TGCAGCGTTGAAGATTACAGTTATGGCTACCCCTTC.

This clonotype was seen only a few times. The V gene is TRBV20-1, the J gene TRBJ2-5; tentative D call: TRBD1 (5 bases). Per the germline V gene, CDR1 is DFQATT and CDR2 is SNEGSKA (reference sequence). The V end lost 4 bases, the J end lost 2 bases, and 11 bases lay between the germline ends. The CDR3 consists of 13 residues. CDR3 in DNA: TGCAGTGCTACAGGACAAGCGCAAGAGACCCAGTACTTC. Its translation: CSATGQAQETQYF.

CDR3 sequence: CASSLLRQNTEAFF. CDR3 sequence (DNA): TGCGCCAGCAGCTTACTCAGACAGAACACTGAAGCTTTCTTT. The rearrangement joins TRBV4-3 to TRBJ1-1; D is ambiguous. This CDR3 is built from 14 residues. The germline CDR1 and CDR2 sequences are LGHNA and YSLEER. With 5 bases removed from V and 1 base from J, the gap between germline ends came to 11 bases.

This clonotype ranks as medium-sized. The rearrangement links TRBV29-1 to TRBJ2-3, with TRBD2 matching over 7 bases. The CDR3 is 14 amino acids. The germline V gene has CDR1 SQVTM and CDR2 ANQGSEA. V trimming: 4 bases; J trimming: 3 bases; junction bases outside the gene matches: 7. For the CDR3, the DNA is TGCAGCGTTGGTCGGGGCGGGAGTACAGATACGCAGTATTTT. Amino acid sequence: CSVGRGGSTDTQYF.

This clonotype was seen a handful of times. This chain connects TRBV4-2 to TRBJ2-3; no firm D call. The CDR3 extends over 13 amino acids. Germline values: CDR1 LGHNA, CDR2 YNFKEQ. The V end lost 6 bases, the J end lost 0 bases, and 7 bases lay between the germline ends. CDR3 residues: CASRPSSTDTQYF. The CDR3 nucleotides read TGTGCCAGCAGGCCATCTAGCACAGATACGCAGTATTTT.

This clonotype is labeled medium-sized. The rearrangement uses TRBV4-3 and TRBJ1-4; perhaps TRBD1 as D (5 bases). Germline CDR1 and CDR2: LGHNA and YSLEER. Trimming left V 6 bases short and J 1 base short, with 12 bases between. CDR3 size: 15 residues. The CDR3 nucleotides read TGCGCCAGCAGACGTCAGGGAATAACTAATGAAAAACTGTTTTTT. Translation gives CASRRQGITNEKLFF.

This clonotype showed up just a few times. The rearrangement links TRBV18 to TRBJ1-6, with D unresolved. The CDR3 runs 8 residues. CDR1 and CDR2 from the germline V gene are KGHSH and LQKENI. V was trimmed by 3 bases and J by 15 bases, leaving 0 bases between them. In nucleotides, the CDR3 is TGTGCCAGCTCACCCCTCCACTTT. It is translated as CASSPLHF.

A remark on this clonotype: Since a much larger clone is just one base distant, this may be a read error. In DNA, the CDR3 is TGTGTCAGCAGCCAAGAAGTATTGACAGGGGAAGGCTACACCTTC. This encodes CVSSQEVLTGEGYTF. The rearrangement joins TRBV4-2 to TRBJ1-2; 8 nucleotides agree with TRBD1. The CDR3 sequence is 15 residues long. Germline loops: CDR1 LGHNA, CDR2 YNFKEQ.

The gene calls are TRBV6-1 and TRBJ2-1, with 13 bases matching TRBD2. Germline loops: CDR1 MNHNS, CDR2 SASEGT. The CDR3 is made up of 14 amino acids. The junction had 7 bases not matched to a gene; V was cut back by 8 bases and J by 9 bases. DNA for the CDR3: TGTGCCAGCCGCGGGACTAGCGGGATCGGTGAGCAGTTCTTC. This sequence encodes CASRGTSGIGEQFF.

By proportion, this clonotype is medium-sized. The chain's CDR3 is CASSQDFTGPSGYTF. CDR3 nucleotides: TGCGCCAGCAGCCAAGATTTTACAGGCCCGTCGGGCTACACCTTC. The chain is built from TRBV4-3 and TRBJ1-2; a possible D gene is TRBD1 (5 bases). The CDR3 has 15 amino acids. Per the germline V gene, CDR1 is LGHNA and CDR2 is YSLEER. The V end lost 0 bases, the J end lost 8 bases, and 16 bases lay between the germline ends.

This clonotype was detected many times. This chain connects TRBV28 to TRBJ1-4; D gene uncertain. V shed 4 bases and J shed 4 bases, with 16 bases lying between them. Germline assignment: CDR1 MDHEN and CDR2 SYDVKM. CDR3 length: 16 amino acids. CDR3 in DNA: TGTGCCAGCAGTTCCAATCGGCCGAGAGTTAATGAAAAACTGTTTTTT. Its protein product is CASSSNRPRVNEKLFF.

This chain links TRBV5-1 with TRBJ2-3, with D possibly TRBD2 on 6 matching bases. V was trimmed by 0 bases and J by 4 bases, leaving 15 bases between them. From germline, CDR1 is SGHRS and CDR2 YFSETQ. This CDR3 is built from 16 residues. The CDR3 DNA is TGCGCCAGCAGCTTGGATGGGGGGTCCCTAGCAGATACGCAGTATTTT. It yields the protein CASSLDGGSLADTQYF.

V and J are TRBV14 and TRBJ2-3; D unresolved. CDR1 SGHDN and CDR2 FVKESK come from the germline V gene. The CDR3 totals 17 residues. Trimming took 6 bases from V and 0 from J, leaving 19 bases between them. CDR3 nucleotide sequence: TGTGCCAGCAGTTCAGACGCAGCCATTACTAGCACAGATACGCAGTATTTT. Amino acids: CASSSDAAITSTDTQYF.

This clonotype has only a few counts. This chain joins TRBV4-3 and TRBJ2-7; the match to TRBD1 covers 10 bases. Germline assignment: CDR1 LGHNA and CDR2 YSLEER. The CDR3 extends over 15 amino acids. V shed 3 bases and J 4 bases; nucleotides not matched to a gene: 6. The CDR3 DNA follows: TGCGCCAGCAGCCACGGGACAGGGGTAGGGTACGAGCAGTACTTC. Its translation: CASSHGTGVGYEQYF.

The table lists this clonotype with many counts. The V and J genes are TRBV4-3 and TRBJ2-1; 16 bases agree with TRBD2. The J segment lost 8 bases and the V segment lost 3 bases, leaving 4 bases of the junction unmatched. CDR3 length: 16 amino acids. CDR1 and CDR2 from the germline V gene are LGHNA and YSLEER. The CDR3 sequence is CASSQGLAGGSDEQFF. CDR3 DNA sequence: TGCGCCAGCAGCCAGGGACTAGCGGGAGGGAGCGATGAGCAGTTCTTC.

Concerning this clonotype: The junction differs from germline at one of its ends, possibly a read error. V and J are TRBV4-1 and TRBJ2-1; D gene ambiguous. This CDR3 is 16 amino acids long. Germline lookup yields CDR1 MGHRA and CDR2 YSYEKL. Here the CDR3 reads CASIQDPLASYNEQFF. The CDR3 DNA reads TGCGCCAGCATCCAAGACCCCTTGGCCTCCTACAATGAGCAGTTCTTC.

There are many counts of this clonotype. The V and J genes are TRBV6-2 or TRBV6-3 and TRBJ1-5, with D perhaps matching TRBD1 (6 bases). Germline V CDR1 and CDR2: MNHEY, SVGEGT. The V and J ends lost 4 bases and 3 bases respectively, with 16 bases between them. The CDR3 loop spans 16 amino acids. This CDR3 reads CASSSTGRNFNQPQHF. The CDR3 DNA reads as TGTGCCAGCAGTTCGACAGGCCGAAACTTCAATCAGCCCCAGCATTTT.

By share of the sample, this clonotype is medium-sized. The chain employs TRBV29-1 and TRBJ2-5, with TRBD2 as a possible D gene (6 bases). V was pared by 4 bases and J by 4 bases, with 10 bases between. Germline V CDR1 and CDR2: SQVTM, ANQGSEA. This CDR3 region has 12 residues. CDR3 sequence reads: CSVVGGGETQYF. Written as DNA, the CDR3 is TGCAGCGTTGTGGGGGGAGGAGAGACCCAGTACTTC.

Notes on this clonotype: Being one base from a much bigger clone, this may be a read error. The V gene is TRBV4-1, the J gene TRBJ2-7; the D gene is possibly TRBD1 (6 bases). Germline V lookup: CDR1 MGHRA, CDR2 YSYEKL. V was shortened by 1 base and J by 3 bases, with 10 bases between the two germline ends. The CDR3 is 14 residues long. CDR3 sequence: CASSQGEGDYEQYF. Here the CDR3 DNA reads TGCGCCAGCAGCCAAGGCGAGGGGGACTACGAGCAGTACTTC.

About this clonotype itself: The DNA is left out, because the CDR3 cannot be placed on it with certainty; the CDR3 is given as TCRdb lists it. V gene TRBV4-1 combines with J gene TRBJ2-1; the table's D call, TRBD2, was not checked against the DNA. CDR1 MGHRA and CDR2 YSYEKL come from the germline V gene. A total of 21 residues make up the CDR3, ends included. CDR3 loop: CASSQWTSFYICSAAEYEQFF.

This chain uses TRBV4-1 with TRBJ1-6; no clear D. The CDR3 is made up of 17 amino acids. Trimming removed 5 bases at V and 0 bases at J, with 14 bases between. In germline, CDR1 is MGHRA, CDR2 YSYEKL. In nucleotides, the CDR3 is TGCGCCAGCAGCTACGCCTCGGTTAGCTCCTATAATTCACCCCTCCACTTT. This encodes CASSYASVSSYNSPLHF.

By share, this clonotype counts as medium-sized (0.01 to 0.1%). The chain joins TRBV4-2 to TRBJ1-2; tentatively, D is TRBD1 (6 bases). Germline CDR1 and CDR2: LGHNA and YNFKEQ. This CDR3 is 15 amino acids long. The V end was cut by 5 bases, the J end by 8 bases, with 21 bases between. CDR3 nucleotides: TGTGCCAGCAGCGTCACAGGGAAGATTCTTCAGGGCTACACCTTC. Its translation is CASSVTGKILQGYTF.

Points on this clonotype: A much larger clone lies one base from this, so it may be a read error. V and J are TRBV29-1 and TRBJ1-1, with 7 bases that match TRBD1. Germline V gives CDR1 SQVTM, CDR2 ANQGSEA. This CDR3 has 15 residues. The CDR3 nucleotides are TGCAGCACCAGACAGGGCCGCTCTTCGGACACTGAATCTTTCTTT. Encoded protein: CSTRQGRSSDTESFF.

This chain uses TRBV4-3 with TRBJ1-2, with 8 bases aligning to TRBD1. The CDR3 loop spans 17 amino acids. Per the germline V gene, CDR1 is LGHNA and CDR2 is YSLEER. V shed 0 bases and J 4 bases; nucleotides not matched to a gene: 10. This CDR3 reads CASSQDPLDRGGYGYTF. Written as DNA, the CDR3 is TGCGCCAGCAGCCAAGACCCCCTAGACAGGGGCGGCTATGGCTACACCTTC.

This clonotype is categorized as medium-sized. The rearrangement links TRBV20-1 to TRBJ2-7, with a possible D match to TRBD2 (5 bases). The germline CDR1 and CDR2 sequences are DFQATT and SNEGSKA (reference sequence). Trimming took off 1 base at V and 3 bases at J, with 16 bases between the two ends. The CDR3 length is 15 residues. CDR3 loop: CSARATREGVYEQYF. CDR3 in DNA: TGCAGTGCTAGAGCTACTAGGGAAGGAGTCTACGAGCAGTACTTC.